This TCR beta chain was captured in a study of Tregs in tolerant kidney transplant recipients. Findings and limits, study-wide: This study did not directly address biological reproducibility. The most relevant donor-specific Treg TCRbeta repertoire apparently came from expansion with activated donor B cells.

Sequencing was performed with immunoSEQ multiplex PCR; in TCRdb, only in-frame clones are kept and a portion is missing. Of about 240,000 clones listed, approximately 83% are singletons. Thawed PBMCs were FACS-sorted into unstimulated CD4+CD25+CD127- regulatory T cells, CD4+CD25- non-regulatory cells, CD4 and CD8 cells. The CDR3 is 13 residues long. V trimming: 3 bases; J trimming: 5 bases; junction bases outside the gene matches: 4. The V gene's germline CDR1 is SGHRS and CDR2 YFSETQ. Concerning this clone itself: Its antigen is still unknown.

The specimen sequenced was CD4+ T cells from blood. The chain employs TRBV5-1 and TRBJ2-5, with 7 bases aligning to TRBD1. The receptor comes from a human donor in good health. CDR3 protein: CASSSHRGETQYF. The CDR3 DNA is TGCGCCAGCAGCTCACACAGGGGCGAGACCCAGTACTTC.